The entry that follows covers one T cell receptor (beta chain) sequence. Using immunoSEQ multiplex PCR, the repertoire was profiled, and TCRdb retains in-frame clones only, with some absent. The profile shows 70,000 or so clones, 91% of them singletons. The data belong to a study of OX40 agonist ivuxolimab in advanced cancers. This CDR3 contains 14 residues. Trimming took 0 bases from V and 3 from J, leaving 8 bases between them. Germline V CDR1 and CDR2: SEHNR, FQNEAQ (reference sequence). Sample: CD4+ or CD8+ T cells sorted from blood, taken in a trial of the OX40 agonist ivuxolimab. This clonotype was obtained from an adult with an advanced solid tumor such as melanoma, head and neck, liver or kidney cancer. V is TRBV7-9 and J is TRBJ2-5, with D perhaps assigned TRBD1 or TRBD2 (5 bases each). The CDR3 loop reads CASSLAGVKETQYF. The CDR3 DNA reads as TGTGCCAGCAGCTTAGCGGGGGTCAAAGAGACCCAGTACTTC.